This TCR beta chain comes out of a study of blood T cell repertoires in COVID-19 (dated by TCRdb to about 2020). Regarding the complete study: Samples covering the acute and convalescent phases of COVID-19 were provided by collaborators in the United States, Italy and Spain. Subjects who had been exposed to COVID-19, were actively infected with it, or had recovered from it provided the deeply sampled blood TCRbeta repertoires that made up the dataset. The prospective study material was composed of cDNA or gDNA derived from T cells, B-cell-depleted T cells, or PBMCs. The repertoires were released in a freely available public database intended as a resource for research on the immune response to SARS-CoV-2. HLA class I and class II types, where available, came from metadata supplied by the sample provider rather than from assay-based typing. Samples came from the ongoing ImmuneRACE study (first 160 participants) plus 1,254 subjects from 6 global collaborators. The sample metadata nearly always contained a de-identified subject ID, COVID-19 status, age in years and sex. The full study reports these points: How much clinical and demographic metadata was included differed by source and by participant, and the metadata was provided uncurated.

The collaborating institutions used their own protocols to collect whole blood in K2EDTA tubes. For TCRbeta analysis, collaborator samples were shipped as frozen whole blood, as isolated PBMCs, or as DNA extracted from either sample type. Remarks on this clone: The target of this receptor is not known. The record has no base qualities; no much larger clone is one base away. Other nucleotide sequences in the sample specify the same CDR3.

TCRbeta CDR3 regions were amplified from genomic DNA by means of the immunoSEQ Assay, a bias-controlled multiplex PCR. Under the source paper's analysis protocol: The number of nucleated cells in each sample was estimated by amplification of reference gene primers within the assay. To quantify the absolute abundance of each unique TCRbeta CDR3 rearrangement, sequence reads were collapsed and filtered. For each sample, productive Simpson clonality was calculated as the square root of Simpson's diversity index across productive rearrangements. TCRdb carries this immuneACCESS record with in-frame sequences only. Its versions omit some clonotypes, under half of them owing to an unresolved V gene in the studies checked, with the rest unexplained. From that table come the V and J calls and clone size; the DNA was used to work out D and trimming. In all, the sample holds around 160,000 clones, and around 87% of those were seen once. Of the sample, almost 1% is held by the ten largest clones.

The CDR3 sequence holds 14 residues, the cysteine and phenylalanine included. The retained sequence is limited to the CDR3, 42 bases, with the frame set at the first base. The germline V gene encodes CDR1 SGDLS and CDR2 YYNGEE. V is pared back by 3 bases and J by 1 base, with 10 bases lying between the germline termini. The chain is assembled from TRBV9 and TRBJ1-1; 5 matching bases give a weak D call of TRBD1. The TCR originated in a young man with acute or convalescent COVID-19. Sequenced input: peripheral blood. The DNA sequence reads TGTGCCAGCAGCGCCCAGGGCGGGAACACTGAAGCTTTCTTT. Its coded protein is CASSAQGGNTEAFF.